The clone carrying this TCR beta chain was picked up a small number of times. Its matching antigen is unknown. The junction departs from the called germline gene at one end, perhaps through a read error. The data were taken from a study of molecular identifiers for immune sequencing clone quantification. The length of the CDR3 is 11 residues. Per germline, CDR1 MNHNY and CDR2 SVGAGI (reference sequence). Sorting isolated naive CD8 T cells as CD8+CD4-CCR7+CD45RA+ events. Study findings and constraints: Identical TCR molecules sharing a barcode could underestimate highly expanded clone sizes. The study found clones above 20 RNA copies held over 98% of effector molecules and under 1% in naive cells.

The authors built bulk TCR libraries by previously described methods with listed TCR primers. MiXCR was run by TCRdb on the PCR reads, yielding one entry per CDR3 protein. This table holds around 94,000 distinct CDR3 sequences, 30% to 45% found once. This clonotype originated in a human donor in good health. Some libraries in this study had Jurkat cell RNA spiked in. Sequenced sample: naive CD8+ T cells from blood, with Jurkat cell RNA spiked in. The sample's subset: FACS-sorted CD8+CD4-CCR7+CD45RA+ naive T cells. V and J are TRBV6-6 and TRBJ2-1; 7 bases are shared with TRBD1. The CDR3 loop is CASSPGQDLWF. CDR3 nucleotide sequence: TGTGCCAGCAGTCCTGGACAGGACTTGTGGTTC.